This TCR beta chain appears in the sequencing data of a study of T cells in Graves' hyperthyroidism and ophthalmopathy. Whole-study results and caveats: Blood held most thyroid clonotypes expanded above 0.001 frequency.

The CDR3 consists of 11 residues. Germline-derived CDR1 and CDR2 are MNHEY and SVGEGT. The V end was cut by 3 bases, the J end by 8 bases, with 7 bases between. RNA transcripts provided the source from which TCR beta CDR3 regions were amplified. Initially, a first-round RT-PCR of the TCR CDR3 employed the HTBI primer set. TCRdb reanalysed the multiplex PCR reads using MiXCR and keeps one entry per CDR3 protein. Of around 200,000 distinct CDR3 sequences listed, about a sixth are singletons. Recently diagnosed hyperthyroidism of less than 2 months' duration affected patients aged 18 to 65. The PBMCs were taken from about 10 ml of fresh peripheral blood. This clonotype showed up many times. No antigen is known for it.

The receptor comes from a woman in her forties or fifties with Graves' hyperthyroidism. The source material was blood. This rearrangement joins TRBV6-2 or TRBV6-3 to TRBJ1-2; D unclear. CDR3 protein: CASSYGVGYTF. In DNA form, the CDR3 reads TGTGCCAGCAGTTATGGGGTCGGCTACACCTTC.